This TCR beta chain was retrieved from a study of T cell repertoires in cytomegalovirus infection. The study's findings and limits: HLA-C-restricted TCR beta clonotypes specific for CMV led the ex vivo response. Summed frequency of public TCR beta families distinguished CMV carriers with the relevant HLA.

TCRdb independently ran MiXCR on the reads; one entry per CDR3 protein. The sample carries 200,000 or so distinct CDR3 sequences, under 25% recorded once. This clonotype was seen at least ten times. Its matching antigen is unknown. The germline CDR1 and CDR2 sequences are ENHRY and SYGVKD. The junction had 3 bases not matched to a gene; V was cut back by 5 bases and J by 5 bases. The CDR3 is 12 amino acids. This sequence joins TRBV10-3 and TRBJ2-7, with 7 bases lining up with TRBD1. Sequencing was performed on PBMCs. The receptor was isolated from a human donor in good health (CMV status not recorded). Some clones in this sample may be carry-over from other donors' samples. The CDR3 is CAISRQGDEQYF. CDR3 sequence (DNA): TGTGCCATCAGTCGACAGGGCGACGAGCAGTACTTC.